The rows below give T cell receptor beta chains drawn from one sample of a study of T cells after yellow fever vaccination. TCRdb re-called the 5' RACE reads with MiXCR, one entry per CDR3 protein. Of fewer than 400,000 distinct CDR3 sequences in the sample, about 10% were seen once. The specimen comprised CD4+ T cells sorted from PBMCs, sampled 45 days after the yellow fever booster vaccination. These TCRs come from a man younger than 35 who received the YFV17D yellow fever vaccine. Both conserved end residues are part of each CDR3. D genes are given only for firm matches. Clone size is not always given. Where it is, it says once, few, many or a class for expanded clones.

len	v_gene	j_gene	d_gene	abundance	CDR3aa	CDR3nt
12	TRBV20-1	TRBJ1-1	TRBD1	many	CSARQGNTEAFF	TGCAGTGCTCGACAGGGGAACACTGAAGCTTTCTTT
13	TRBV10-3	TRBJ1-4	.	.	CAIRGTGNEKLFF	TGTGCCATCAGGGGGACGGGGAATGAAAAACTGTTTTTT
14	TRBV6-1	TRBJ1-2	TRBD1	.	CASIVDRGPYGYTF	TGTGCCAGCATTGTGGACAGGGGGCCGTATGGCTACACCTTC
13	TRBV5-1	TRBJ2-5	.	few	CASSRDLRETQYF	TGCGCCAGCAGCCGGGACCTCCGGGAGACCCAGTACTTC
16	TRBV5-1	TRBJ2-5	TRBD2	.	CASSFGTSGSQETQYF	TGCGCCAGCAGCTTCGGGACTAGCGGTAGCCAAGAGACCCAGTACTTC
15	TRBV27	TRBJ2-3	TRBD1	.	CASSYRGIETDTQYF	TGTGCCAGCAGCTACAGGGGTATTGAGACAGATACGCAGTATTTT
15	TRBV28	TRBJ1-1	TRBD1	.	CASSPGTGMNTEAFF	TGTGCCAGCAGTCCCGGGACAGGAATGAACACTGAAGCTTTCTTT
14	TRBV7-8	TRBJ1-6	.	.	CASSSGGMGSPLHF	TGTGCCAGCAGCTCAGGCGGGATGGGTTCACCCCTCCACTTT
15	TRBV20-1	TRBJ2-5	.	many	CSARDFARVGGTQYF	TGCAGTGCTAGAGATTTTGCGCGGGTTGGGGGCACCCAGTACTTC
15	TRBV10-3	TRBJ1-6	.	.	CAISESGSYNSPLHF	TGTGCCATCAGTGAGTCAGGGTCCTATAATTCACCCCTCCACTTT
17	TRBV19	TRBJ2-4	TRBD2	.	CASSIAGLAGGQNIQYF	TGTGCCAGTAGTATAGCAGGCCTAGCGGGTGGCCAAAACATTCAGTACTTC
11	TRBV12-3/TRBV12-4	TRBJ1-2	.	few	CASSLVSGHTF	TGTGCCAGCAGCCTGGTTTCGGGTCACACCTTC
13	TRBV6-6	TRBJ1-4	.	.	CASRTEAPEKLFF	TGTGCCAGCAGGACGGAAGCCCCCGAAAAACTGTTTTTT
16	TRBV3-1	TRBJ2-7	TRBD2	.	CASSQAGSGGASEQYF	TGTGCCAGCAGCCAAGCGGGGAGCGGGGGGGCCTCCGAGCAGTACTTC
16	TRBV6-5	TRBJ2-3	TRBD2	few	CASSYGRGGQSDTQYF	TGTGCCAGCAGTTACGGGCGGGGGGGCCAGTCAGATACGCAGTATTTT
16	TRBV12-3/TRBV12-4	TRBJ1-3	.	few	CASSPWAGLSGNTIYF	TGTGCCAGCAGCCCCTGGGCAGGCCTCTCTGGAAACACCATATATTTT
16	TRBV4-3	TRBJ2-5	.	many	CASSQGPGAGQETQYF	TGCGCCAGCAGCCAGGGCCCCGGGGCAGGGCAAGAGACCCAGTACTTC
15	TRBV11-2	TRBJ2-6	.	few	CASSLQTSGANVLTF	TGTGCCAGCAGCTTACAGACCTCTGGGGCCAACGTCCTGACTTTC
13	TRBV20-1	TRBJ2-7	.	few	CSARDGLTHEQYF	TGCAGTGCTAGAGACGGACTTACCCACGAGCAGTACTTC
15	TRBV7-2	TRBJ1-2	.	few	CASRSPTRQIYGYTF	TGTGCCAGCAGGAGTCCGACGAGACAGATCTATGGCTACACCTTC
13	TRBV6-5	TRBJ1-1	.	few	CASREQVNTEAFF	TGTGCCAGCAGGGAACAGGTGAACACTGAAGCTTTCTTT
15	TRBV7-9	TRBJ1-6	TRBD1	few	CASSPLDRAVLALHF	TGTGCCAGCAGCCCATTGGACAGGGCCGTTTTGGCCCTCCACTTT
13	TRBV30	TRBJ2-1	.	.	CASSRARFNEQFF	TGTGCGAGCAGCAGGGCTAGATTTAATGAGCAGTTCTTC
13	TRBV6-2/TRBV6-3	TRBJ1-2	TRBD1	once	CASSSTTGGGYTF	TGTGCCAGCAGTTCCACGACAGGGGGAGGCTACACCTTC
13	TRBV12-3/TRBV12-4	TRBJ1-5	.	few	CASRAPGSQPQHF	TGTGCCAGCAGGGCCCCGGGGTCTCAGCCCCAGCATTTT
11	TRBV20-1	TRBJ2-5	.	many	CSARGPETQYF	TGCAGTGCTAGAGGTCCGGAGACCCAGTACTTC
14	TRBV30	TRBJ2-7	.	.	CACGARRQAYEQYF	TGTGCCTGCGGAGCCCGCCGACAGGCCTACGAGCAGTACTTC
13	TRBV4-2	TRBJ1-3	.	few	CASSPLSGNTIYF	TGTGCCAGCAGCCCGCTCTCTGGAAACACCATATATTTT
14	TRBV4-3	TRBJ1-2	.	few	CASSQVMAGYGYTF	TGCGCCAGCAGCCAAGTTATGGCAGGCTATGGCTACACCTTC
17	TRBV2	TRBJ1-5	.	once	CASSEAKGTRSNQPQHF	TGTGCCAGCAGTGAAGCAAAAGGGACACGTAGCAATCAGCCCCAGCATTTT
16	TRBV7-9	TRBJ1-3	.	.	CASSLSGGISGNTIYF	TGTGCCAGCAGCTTATCGGGGGGCATCTCGGGAAACACCATATATTTT
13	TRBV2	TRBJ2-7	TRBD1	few	CASTIGQGFEQYF	TGTGCCAGCACCATTGGACAGGGCTTCGAGCAGTACTTC
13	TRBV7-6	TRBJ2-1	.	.	CASSENRDNEQFF	TGTGCCAGCAGCGAGAACAGGGACAATGAGCAGTTCTTC
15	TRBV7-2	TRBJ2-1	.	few	CASSFGRSSYNEQFF	TGTGCCAGCAGCTTTGGACGGAGCTCCTACAATGAGCAGTTCTTC
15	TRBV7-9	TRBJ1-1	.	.	CASSFTSQGNTEAFF	TGTGCCAGCAGCTTCACATCCCAGGGTAACACTGAAGCTTTCTTT
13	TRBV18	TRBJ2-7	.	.	CASSMLESYEQYF	TGTGCCAGCTCAATGCTAGAGTCCTACGAGCAGTACTTC
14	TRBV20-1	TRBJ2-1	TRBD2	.	CSVGTSGKSNEQFF	TGCAGTGTCGGGACTAGCGGGAAGAGCAATGAGCAGTTCTTC
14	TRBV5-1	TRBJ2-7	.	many	CASSPSPDGPEQYF	TGCGCCAGCAGCCCTTCCCCCGACGGTCCCGAGCAGTACTTC
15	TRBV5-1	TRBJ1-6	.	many	CASSLDQGGNSPLHF	TGCGCCAGCAGCTTGGACCAAGGGGGGAATTCACCCCTCCACTTT
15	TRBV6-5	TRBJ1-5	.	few	CASSYSAGTHQPQHF	TGTGCCAGCAGTTACTCAGCAGGCACCCATCAGCCCCAGCATTTT
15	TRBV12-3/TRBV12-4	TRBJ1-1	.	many	CASSMEPLRSTEAFF	TGTGCCAGCAGTATGGAACCACTCAGGAGCACTGAAGCTTTCTTT
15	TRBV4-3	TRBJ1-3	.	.	CASSQDSQALSTIYF	TGCGCCAGCAGCCAAGATTCACAGGCTCTTAGCACCATATATTTT
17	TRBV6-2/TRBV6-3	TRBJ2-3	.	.	CASSYRRGRGLSDTQYF	TGTGCCAGCAGTTACCGCCGAGGGAGGGGGTTATCAGATACGCAGTATTTT